This TCR beta chain emerged from a study of radiation and T cells in renal cell carcinoma. At the level of the study: Nephrectomy followed 15 Gy stereotactic body radiation by 4 weeks. Study-wide findings and caveats: From baseline, blood top tumor clonotypes peaked at 2 weeks post-radiation. Baseline intratumoral clonotype presence is unknown without pretreatment biopsies.

Assay: immunoSEQ multiplex PCR; the TCRdb copy retains only in-frame clones and omits some. The sample has about 120,000 clones, about four fifths seen once. The table lists this clone with a few counts. The antigen remains unidentified. Time point noted: blood 2 weeks post-SBRT. Treatment: 15 Gy SBRT to primary tumor, nephrectomy 4 weeks later. This renal cell carcinoma was of the clear cell type. The specimen was blood, collected from a patient whose treatment included radiotherapy and nephrectomy. This clonotype was obtained from a man in his fifties with renal cell carcinoma.

This CDR3 is CASSPQGGSGEQYF. CDR3 coding DNA: TGTGCCAGCTCACCCCAGGGGGGTTCTGGCGAGCAGTACTTC. The chain has TRBV18 and TRBJ2-7; perhaps TRBD1 as D (7 bases). The CDR3 runs 14 residues. V was pared by 3 bases and J by 6 bases, with 15 bases between. The germline V gene has CDR1 KGHSH and CDR2 LQKENI.